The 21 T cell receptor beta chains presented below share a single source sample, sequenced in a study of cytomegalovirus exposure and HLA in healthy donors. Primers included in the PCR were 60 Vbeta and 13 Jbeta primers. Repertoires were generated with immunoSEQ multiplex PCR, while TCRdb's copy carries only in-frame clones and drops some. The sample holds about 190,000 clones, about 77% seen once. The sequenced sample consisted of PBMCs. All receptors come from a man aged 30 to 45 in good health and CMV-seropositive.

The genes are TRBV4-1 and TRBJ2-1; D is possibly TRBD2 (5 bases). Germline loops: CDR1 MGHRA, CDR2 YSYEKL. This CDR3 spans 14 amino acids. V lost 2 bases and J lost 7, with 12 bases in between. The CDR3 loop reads CASSQFLGGNEQFF. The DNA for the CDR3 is TGCGCCAGCAGCCAATTCCTTGGCGGGAATGAGCAGTTCTTC.

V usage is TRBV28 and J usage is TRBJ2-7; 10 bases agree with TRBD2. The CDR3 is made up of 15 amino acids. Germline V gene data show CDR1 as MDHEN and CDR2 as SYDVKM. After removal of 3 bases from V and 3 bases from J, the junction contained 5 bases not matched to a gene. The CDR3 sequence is CASSFSLAGVYEQYF. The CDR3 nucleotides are TGTGCCAGCAGTTTTTCCCTAGCGGGAGTCTACGAGCAGTACTTC. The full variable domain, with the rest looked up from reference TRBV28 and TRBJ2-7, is DVKVTQSSRYLVKRTGEKVFLECVQDMDHENMFWYRQDPGLGLRLIYFSYDVKMKEKGDIPEGYSVSREKKERFSLILESASTNQTSMYLCASSFSLAGVYEQYFGPGTRLTVT.

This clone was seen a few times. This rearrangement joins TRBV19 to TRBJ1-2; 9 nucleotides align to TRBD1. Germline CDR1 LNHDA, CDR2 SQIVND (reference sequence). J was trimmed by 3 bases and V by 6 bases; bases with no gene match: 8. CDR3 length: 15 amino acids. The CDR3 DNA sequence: TGTGCCAGTAGCCGGCGAGGACAGGGGTACTATGGCTACACCTTC. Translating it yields CASSRRGQGYYGYTF. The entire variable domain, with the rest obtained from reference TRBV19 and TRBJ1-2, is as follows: DGGITQSPKYLFRKEGQNVTLSCEQNLNHDAMYWYRQDPGQGLRLIYYSQIVNDFQKGDIAEGYSVSREKKESFPLTVTSAQKNPTAFYLCASSRRGQGYYGYTFGSGTRLTVV.

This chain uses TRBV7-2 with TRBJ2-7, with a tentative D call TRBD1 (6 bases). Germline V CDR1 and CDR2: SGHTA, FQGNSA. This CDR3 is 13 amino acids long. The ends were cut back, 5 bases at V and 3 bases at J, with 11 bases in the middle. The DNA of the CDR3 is TGTGCCAGCAGCCGGACAGTAGTCTACGAGCAGTACTTC. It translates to CASSRTVVYEQYF.

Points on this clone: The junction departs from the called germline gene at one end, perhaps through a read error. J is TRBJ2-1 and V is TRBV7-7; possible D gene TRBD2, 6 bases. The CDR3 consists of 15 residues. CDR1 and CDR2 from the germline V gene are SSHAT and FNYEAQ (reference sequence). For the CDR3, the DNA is TGTGCTAGCAGCGCGCGGGGAGGACTGTACAATGAGCAGTTCTTC. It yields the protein CASSARGGLYNEQFF. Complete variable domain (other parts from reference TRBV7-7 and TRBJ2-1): GAGVSQSPRYKVTKRGQDVTLRCDPISSHATLYWYQQALGQGPEFLTYFNYEAQPDKSGLPSDRFSAERPEGSISTLTIQRTEQRDSAMYRCASSARGGLYNEQFFGPGTRLTVL.

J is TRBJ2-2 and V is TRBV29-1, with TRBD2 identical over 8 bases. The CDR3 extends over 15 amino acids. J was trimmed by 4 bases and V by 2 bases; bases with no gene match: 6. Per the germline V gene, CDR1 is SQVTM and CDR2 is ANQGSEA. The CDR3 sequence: CSVEIPGTSTGELFF. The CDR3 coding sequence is TGCAGCGTTGAAATTCCCGGGACTAGCACCGGGGAGCTGTTTTTT.

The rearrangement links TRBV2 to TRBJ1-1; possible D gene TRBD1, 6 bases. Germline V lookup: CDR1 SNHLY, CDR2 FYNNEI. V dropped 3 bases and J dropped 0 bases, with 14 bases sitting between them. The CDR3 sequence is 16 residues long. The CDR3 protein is CASSDLDRDMNTEAFF. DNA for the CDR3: TGTGCCAGCAGTGACCTCGACCGGGACATGAACACTGAAGCTTTCTTT.

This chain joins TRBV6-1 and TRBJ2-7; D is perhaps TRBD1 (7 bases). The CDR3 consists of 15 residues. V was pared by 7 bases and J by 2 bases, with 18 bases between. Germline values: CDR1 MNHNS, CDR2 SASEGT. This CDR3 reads CASTPGGLSPYEQYF. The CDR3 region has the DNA TGTGCCAGCACCCCAGGGGGGCTTAGCCCCTACGAGCAGTACTTC.

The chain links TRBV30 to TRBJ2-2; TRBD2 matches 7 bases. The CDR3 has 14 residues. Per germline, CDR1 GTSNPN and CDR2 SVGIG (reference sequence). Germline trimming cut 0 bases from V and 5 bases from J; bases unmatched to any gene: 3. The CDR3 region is CAWSVQGGTGELFF. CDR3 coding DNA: TGTGCCTGGAGTGTGCAGGGAGGGACCGGGGAGCTGTTTTTT.

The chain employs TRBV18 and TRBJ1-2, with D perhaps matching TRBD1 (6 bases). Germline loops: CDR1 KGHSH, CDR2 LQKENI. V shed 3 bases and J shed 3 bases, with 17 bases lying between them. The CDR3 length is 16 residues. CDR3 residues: CASSPLPGVEDYGYTF. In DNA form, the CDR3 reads TGTGCCAGCTCACCTCTACCAGGGGTAGAGGACTATGGCTACACCTTC.

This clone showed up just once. CDR3 in amino acids: CASSQDTGGRHNYGYTF. As DNA, the CDR3 is TGCGCCAGCAGCCAAGATACGGGAGGACGGCATAACTATGGCTACACCTTC. The rearrangement joins TRBV4-3 to TRBJ1-2, with D hard to call. This CDR3 spans 17 amino acids. The germline V and J ends were trimmed by 0 bases and 1 base, with 15 bases remaining between them. Germline V gene data show CDR1 as LGHNA and CDR2 as YSLEER.

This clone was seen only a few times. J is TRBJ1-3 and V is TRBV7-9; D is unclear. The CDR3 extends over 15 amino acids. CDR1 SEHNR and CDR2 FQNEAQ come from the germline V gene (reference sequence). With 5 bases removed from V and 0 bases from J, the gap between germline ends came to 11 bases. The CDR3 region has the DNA TGTGCCAGCAGCCGCAGCCGGGGCTCTGGAAACACCATATATTTT. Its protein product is CASSRSRGSGNTIYF.

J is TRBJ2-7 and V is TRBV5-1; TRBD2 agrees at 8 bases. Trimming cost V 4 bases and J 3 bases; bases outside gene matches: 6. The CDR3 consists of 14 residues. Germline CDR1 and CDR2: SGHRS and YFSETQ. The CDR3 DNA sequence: TGCGCCAGCAGCCCGACGGGAGGGGTCTACGAGCAGTACTTC. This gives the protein CASSPTGGVYEQYF.

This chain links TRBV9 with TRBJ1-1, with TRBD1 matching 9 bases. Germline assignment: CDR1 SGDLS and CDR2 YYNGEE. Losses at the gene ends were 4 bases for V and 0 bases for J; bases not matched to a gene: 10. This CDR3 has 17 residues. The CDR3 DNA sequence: TGTGCCAGCAGCTCTCCCGGGACAGGGAGCTTGAACACTGAAGCTTTCTTT. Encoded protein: CASSSPGTGSLNTEAFF.

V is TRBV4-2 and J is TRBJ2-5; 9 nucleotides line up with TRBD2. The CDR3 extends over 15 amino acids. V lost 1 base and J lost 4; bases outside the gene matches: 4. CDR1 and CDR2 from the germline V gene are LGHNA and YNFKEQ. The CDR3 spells CASSQGSGSRETQYF. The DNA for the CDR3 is TGTGCCAGCAGCCAAGGTAGCGGGAGTCGAGAGACCCAGTACTTC.

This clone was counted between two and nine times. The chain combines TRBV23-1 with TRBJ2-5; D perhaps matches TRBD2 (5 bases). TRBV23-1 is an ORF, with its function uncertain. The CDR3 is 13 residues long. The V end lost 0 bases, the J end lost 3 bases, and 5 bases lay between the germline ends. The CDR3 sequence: CASSQSGEETQYF. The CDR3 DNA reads TGCGCCAGCAGTCAATCGGGAGAAGAGACCCAGTACTTC.

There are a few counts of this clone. CDR3 region: CASSLGQGAHEQYF. CDR3 in DNA: TGTGCCAGCAGTCTGGGACAGGGGGCCCACGAGCAGTACTTC. The chain combines TRBV6-5 with TRBJ2-7; 12 nucleotides agree with TRBD1. CDR1 is MNHEY, CDR2 SVGAGI, per germline. V gave up 5 bases and J gave up 5 bases; unmatched junction bases: 4. The CDR3 totals 14 residues.

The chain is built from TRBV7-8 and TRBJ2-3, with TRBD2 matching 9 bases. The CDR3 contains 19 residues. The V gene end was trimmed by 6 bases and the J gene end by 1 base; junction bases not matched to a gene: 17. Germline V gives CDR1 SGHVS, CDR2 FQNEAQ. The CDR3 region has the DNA TGTGCCAGCAGGCTAGGATATTCCGAGACTAGCGGCCGCACAGATACGCAGTATTTT. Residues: CASRLGYSETSGRTDTQYF.

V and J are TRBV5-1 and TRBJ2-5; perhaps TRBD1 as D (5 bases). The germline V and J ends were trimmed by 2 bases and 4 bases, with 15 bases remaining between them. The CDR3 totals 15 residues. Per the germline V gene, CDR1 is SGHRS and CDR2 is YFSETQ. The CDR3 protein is CASSFGATYGETQYF. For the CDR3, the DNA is TGCGCCAGCAGCTTTGGGGCTACGTACGGAGAGACCCAGTACTTC. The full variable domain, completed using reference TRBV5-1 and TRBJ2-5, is KAGVTQTPRYLIKTRGQQVTLSCSPISGHRSVSWYQQTPGQGLQFLFEYFSETQRNKGNFPGRFSGRQFSNSRSEMNVSTLELGDSALYLCASSFGATYGETQYFGPGTRLLVL.

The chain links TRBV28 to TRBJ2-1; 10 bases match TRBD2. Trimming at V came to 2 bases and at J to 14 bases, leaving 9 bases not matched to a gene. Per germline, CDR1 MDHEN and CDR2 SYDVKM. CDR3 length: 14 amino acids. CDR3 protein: CASSLSGRAFEKFF. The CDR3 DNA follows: TGTGCCAGCAGTTTAAGCGGGAGGGCCTTCGAAAAGTTCTTC.

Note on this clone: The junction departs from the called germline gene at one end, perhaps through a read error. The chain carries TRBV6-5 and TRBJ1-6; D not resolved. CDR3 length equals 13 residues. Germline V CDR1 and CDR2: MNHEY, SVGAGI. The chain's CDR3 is CASSYSNNSPLHF. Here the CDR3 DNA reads TGTGCCAGCAGTTACTCCAATAATTCACCCCTCCACTTT.